These T cell receptor beta chains were read from a single sample in a study of Ad26.COV2.S vaccination and SARS-CoV-2 variants. Clones were read by immunoSEQ multiplex PCR, and TCRdb kept only the in-frame ones, dropping some. Of hundreds of thousands of clones detected, approximately 88% appear once; the ten largest clones hold approximately 1.5%. Sequences were derived from peripheral blood, sampled in a trial of Ad26.COV2.S vaccine versus placebo. These receptors were obtained from a person aged 18-60 years who received the Ad26.COV2.S COVID-19 vaccine or a placebo. Each CDR3 is given with its conserved first and last residue. A D gene is named only where the DNA matches it firmly. The size field is filled for only some rows; it gives once, few, many or a size class.

j_gene,v_gene,d_gene,abundance,CDR3nt,CDR3aa
TRBJ2-7,TRBV3-1/TRBV3-2,TRBD2,-,TGTGCCAGCAGCCGCGCTAGCGGGAGGGTTAGTGAGGAGCAGTACTTC,CASSRASGRVSEEQYF
TRBJ2-2,TRBV7-9,TRBD1,-,TGTGCCAGCAGATCCCCGGGACAGGGGGCCCTTGGGGAGCTGTTTTTT,CASRSPGQGALGELFF
TRBJ2-3,TRBV4-1,-,-,TGCGCCAGCAGCCCTGGGACTTCCACAGATACGCAGTATTTT,CASSPGTSTDTQYF
TRBJ1-1,TRBV24-1,-,-,TGTGCCACCAGTGATGCTGGGGGGGGGCTGAACACTGAAGCTTTCTTT,CATSDAGGGLNTEAFF
TRBJ2-5,TRBV11-2,-,-,TGTGCCAGCACCCTCCGGGAGACCCAGTACTTC,CASTLRETQYF
TRBJ1-5,TRBV6-5,-,few,TGTGCCAGCAGTTACCGGGGCAATCAGCCCCAGCATTTT,CASSYRGNQPQHF
TRBJ2-7,TRBV3-1/TRBV3-2,-,-,TGTGCCAGCAGCAAAAGAAGGGGGGGCCGACTAACCTACGAGCAGTACTTC,CASSKRRGGRLTYEQYF
TRBJ2-1,TRBV6-5,-,-,TGTGCCAGCAGTCCCCCAATCAGGGGTTACAATGAGCAGTTCTTC,CASSPPIRGYNEQFF
TRBJ1-3,TRBV7-6,-,once,TGTGCCAGCAGCCGTGACCGAGGCTCAGGAAACACCATATATTTT,CASSRDRGSGNTIYF
TRBJ2-3,TRBV5-1,TRBD2,few,TGCGCCAGCAGCGCGGGAGGAGATACGCAGTATTTT,CASSAGGDTQYF
TRBJ2-3,TRBV11-3,TRBD2,-,TGTGCCAGCAGCTTAGGCCTTCCGGGACTAGCGGGACTCACAGATACGCAGTATTTT,CASSLGLPGLAGLTDTQYF
TRBJ1-2,TRBV12-3/TRBV12-4,-,-,TGTGCCAGCAGCCTCGACACTCGCTATGGCTACACCTTC,CASSLDTRYGYTF
TRBJ2-2,TRBV7-8,TRBD2,-,TGTGCCAGCAGCTTAGCGGGACTAGCGGGAGGGATCGGGGAGCTGTTTTTT,CASSLAGLAGGIGELFF
TRBJ1-1,TRBV18,TRBD1,-,TGTGCCAGCTCACCAAGGGACAGGACTCAGAACACTGAAGCTTTCTTT,CASSPRDRTQNTEAFF
TRBJ2-2,TRBV3-1/TRBV3-2,-,-,TGTGCCAGCAGCCAAGTGGCGCCAGCGAACACCGGGGAGCTGTTTTTT,CASSQVAPANTGELFF
TRBJ2-7,TRBV6-5,TRBD1,once,TGTGCCAGCAGTTACTCGAGTGGGACAGCCTACGAGCAGTACTTC,CASSYSSGTAYEQYF
TRBJ2-1,TRBV20-1,-,-,TGCAGTGCTAGTTCCTCCCAGGGTGCGGGGGCGAACAATGAGCAGTTCTTC,CSASSSQGAGANNEQFF
TRBJ1-2,TRBV11-2,-,-,TGTGCCAGCAGCTTAGATCTGGTCGGGACTTATGGCTACACCTTC,CASSLDLVGTYGYTF
TRBJ2-7,TRBV3-1/TRBV3-2,TRBD1,-,TGTGCCAGCAGCCAAGACGTGGCAGGGGGATTTTACGAGCAGTACTTC,CASSQDVAGGFYEQYF
TRBJ1-5,TRBV7-9,TRBD1,few,TGTGCCAGCAGCCTCGACAGGGAGAGGCAGCCCCAGCATTTT,CASSLDRERQPQHF
TRBJ2-3,TRBV7-2,TRBD2,-,TGTGCCAGCAGCTTAGTCAAGGGACTAGCGGGCACAGATACGCAGTATTTT,CASSLVKGLAGTDTQYF
TRBJ2-7,TRBV5-1,TRBD2,-,TGCGCCAGCAGCAGTGGACTAGCGGGAGGGCCGAGTCGGTACGAGCAGTACTTC,CASSSGLAGGPSRYEQYF
TRBJ1-1,TRBV15,-,-,TGTGCCACCAGCAGAGAAGGGACACTGAACACTGAAGCTTTCTTT,CATSREGTLNTEAFF
TRBJ2-7,TRBV5-1,-,-,TGCGCCAGCAGCTTGGACTATTACAGGGCTAGGGAACGGGAGCAGTACTTC,CASSLDYYRAREREQYF
TRBJ2-3,TRBV19,-,-,TGTGCCAGTAGTCAGAGATCTAGCACAGATACGCAGTATTTT,CASSQRSSTDTQYF
TRBJ1-5,TRBV18,-,few,TGTGCCAGCTCACCACAGGGGAATCAGCCCCAGCATTTT,CASSPQGNQPQHF
TRBJ2-5,TRBV15,-,-,TGTGCCACCAGCAGGGACGATGGGTGGTTGGAGACCCAGTACTTC,CATSRDDGWLETQYF
TRBJ1-4,TRBV7-8,-,-,TGTGCCAGCAGCTTGACTGGGTGGGGGGCTAATGAAAAACTGTTTTTT,CASSLTGWGANEKLFF
TRBJ1-6,TRBV19,-,-,TGTGCCAGTAGTGGGCAGGTCGGTTCACCCCTCCACTTT,CASSGQVGSPLHF
TRBJ2-5,TRBV2,-,-,TGTGCCAGCAGGACCGATCAAGAGACCCAGTACTTC,CASRTDQETQYF
TRBJ2-3,TRBV5-1,-,-,TGCGCCAGCAGCTTGGCCGGCCGGAGTACGCAGTATTTT,CASSLAGRSTQYF
TRBJ2-5,TRBV2,-,-,TGTGCCAGCAGCGCGGGACTGCCCACGTACTTC,CASSAGLPTYF
TRBJ1-1,TRBV15,TRBD1,-,TGTGCCACCAGCACCGGACAGGGCACTGAAGCTTTCTTT,CATSTGQGTEAFF
TRBJ2-1,TRBV7-9,-,-,TGTGCCAGCAGCCGATGGTACGGGAGCTCCTACAATGAGCAGTTCTTC,CASSRWYGSSYNEQFF
TRBJ1-1,TRBV18,-,-,TGTGCCAGCTCACCCGGGGACAAGGGCAGGGGCACTGAAGCTTTCTTT,CASSPGDKGRGTEAFF
TRBJ2-3,TRBV10-1,-,-,TGCGCCAGCAGTGAATTGAGGGAAGGCACAGATACGCAGTATTTT,CASSELREGTDTQYF